These T cell receptor beta chains were read from a single sample in a study of T cell changes during pregnancy in multiple sclerosis. TCRdb keeps only in-frame clones here, not all; method: immunoSEQ multiplex PCR. Of approximately 84,000 clones in the sample, 94% were seen once. The material was peripheral blood, obtained in the second trimester of pregnancy. These receptors were taken from a female donor in good health, enrolled as a control in a pregnancy study. Both conserved end residues are part of each CDR3. Fields, in order: V gene, clone size, D gene, J gene, CDR3 length, CDR3 protein, CDR3 DNA. A D gene is named only where the DNA matches it firmly. Expanded clones get a size class; other rows say once, few or many, or leave the size out.

V gene: TRBV28; clone size: .; D gene: TRBD2; J gene: TRBJ2-3; CDR3 length: 15; CDR3 protein: CASSDLGGLTDTQYF; CDR3 DNA: TGTGCCAGCAGTGATCTGGGAGGGCTAACAGATACGCAGTATTTT
V gene: TRBV6-4; clone size: .; D gene: TRBD1; J gene: TRBJ2-7; CDR3 length: 13; CDR3 protein: CASSRRQGYEQYF; CDR3 DNA: TGTGCCAGCAGCCGCAGACAGGGCTACGAGCAGTACTTC
V gene: TRBV28; clone size: .; D gene: .; J gene: TRBJ2-3; CDR3 length: 15; CDR3 protein: CASRGGTTSTDTQYF; CDR3 DNA: TGTGCCAGCAGGGGTGGGACAACTAGCACAGATACGCAGTATTTT
V gene: TRBV13; clone size: .; D gene: TRBD1; J gene: TRBJ2-7; CDR3 length: 15; CDR3 protein: CASSFGQELPYEQYF; CDR3 DNA: TGTGCCAGCAGCTTTGGACAGGAGCTCCCTTACGAGCAGTACTTC
V gene: TRBV6-6; clone size: few; D gene: TRBD2; J gene: TRBJ2-1; CDR3 length: 16; CDR3 protein: CASSPGLARSYNEQFF; CDR3 DNA: TGTGCCAGCAGCCCCGGACTAGCGCGCTCCTACAATGAGCAGTTCTTC
V gene: TRBV5-1; clone size: .; D gene: TRBD1; J gene: TRBJ1-2; CDR3 length: 14; CDR3 protein: CASSPTGESYGYTF; CDR3 DNA: TGCGCCAGCAGCCCCACAGGGGAAAGCTATGGCTACACCTTC
V gene: TRBV28; clone size: .; D gene: TRBD2; J gene: TRBJ2-3; CDR3 length: 16; CDR3 protein: CASINGGLAGADTQYF; CDR3 DNA: TGTGCCAGCATTAACGGGGGGCTAGCGGGAGCAGATACGCAGTATTTT
V gene: TRBV13; clone size: .; D gene: .; J gene: TRBJ2-3; CDR3 length: 15; CDR3 protein: CASSLRVSYTDTQYF; CDR3 DNA: TGTGCCAGCAGCTTACGGGTATCCTACACAGATACGCAGTATTTT
V gene: TRBV5-1; clone size: .; D gene: TRBD2; J gene: TRBJ2-1; CDR3 length: 17; CDR3 protein: CASSLNTGTSSYNEQFF; CDR3 DNA: TGCGCCAGCAGCTTGAACACCGGGACTAGCTCCTACAATGAGCAGTTCTTC
V gene: TRBV4-2; clone size: few; D gene: .; J gene: TRBJ2-3; CDR3 length: 15; CDR3 protein: CASSRNGEGTDTQYF; CDR3 DNA: TGTGCCAGCAGCCGGAATGGCGAGGGCACAGATACGCAGTATTTT